Shown below are 16 T cell receptor beta chains from a single sample sequenced in a study of OX40 agonist ivuxolimab in advanced cancers. Repertoires were generated with immunoSEQ multiplex PCR, while TCRdb's copy carries only in-frame clones and drops some. The data hold about 20,000 clones, with roughly 85% observed a single time. The source was CD4+ or CD8+ T cells sorted from blood, collected in a trial of the OX40 agonist ivuxolimab. These receptors originate from an adult with an advanced solid tumor such as melanoma, head and neck, liver or kidney cancer.

The gene calls are TRBV6-6 and TRBJ1-1; maybe TRBD1 (6 bases). Trimming stripped 7 bases from V and 4 bases from J, with 13 bases between. Per germline, CDR1 MNHNY and CDR2 SVGAGI (reference sequence). The CDR3 runs 13 residues. The CDR3 DNA is TGTGCCAGCAACATCCAGGGGAGCACTGAAGCTTTCTTT. Translation gives CASNIQGSTEAFF.

The gene calls are TRBV27 and TRBJ2-5, with D perhaps TRBD1 (6 bases). CDR1 and CDR2 from the germline V gene are MNHEY and SMNVEV (reference sequence). V lost 6 bases and J lost 0, with 11 bases in between. This CDR3 is 14 amino acids long. This CDR3 is CASRDQGYQETQYF. CDR3 bases: TGTGCCAGCAGGGATCAGGGGTACCAAGAGACCCAGTACTTC.

This clone was recorded once. The gene calls are TRBV7-9 and TRBJ2-5, with TRBD1 matching 11 bases. Losses at the gene ends were 4 bases for V and 5 bases for J; bases not matched to a gene: 3. The CDR3 consists of 14 residues. Germline loops: CDR1 SEHNR, CDR2 FQNEAQ (reference sequence). The DNA for the CDR3 is TGTGCCAGCAGCTGGACAGGGGGCGAGGAGACCCAGTACTTC. Protein sequence: CASSWTGGEETQYF.

V gene TRBV10-3 combines with J gene TRBJ2-3; 13 bases align to TRBD2. Germline lookup yields CDR1 ENHRY and CDR2 SYGVKD. The ends lost 2 bases at V and 3 bases at J; junction bases unmatched: 14. This CDR3 region has 20 residues. CDR3 sequence reads: CAISEPLAGGPGVGTDTQYF. The CDR3 DNA reads as TGTGCCATCAGTGAGCCACTAGCGGGAGGGCCGGGGGTTGGAACAGATACGCAGTATTTT.

The V call is TRBV18, the J call TRBJ2-3, with D possibly TRBD2 on 5 matching bases. Trimming took 2 bases from V and 0 from J, leaving 12 bases between them. CDR3 length: 16 amino acids. CDR1 and CDR2 (germline): KGHSH, LQKENI. The CDR3 here is CASSPSGVPSTDTQYF. CDR3 DNA sequence: TGTGCCAGCTCACCATCCGGGGTTCCTAGCACAGATACGCAGTATTTT.

This clone has only a few counts. The rearrangement joins TRBV7-8 to TRBJ2-5; 7 bases agree with TRBD2. The CDR3 runs 19 residues. Germline-derived CDR1 and CDR2 are SGHVS and FQNEAQ. V gave up 1 base and J gave up 1 base; unmatched junction bases: 15. DNA of the CDR3: TGTGCCAGCAGCTTAGGTCCAACGGTTCCAGCGGGGCTCCAAGAGACCCAGTACTTC. Residues: CASSLGPTVPAGLQETQYF.

The rearrangement joins TRBV2 to TRBJ1-3; TRBD1 is a possible D gene (5 bases). Trimming removed 8 bases at V and 1 base at J, with 9 bases between. This CDR3 region has 13 residues. CDR1 SNHLY and CDR2 FYNNEI come from the germline V gene. The CDR3 is CASRDGSGNTIYF. In DNA form, the CDR3 reads TGTGCCAGCCGGGACGGATCTGGAAACACCATATATTTT.

The chain links TRBV4-3 to TRBJ2-2; no firm D call. The germline CDR1 and CDR2 sequences are LGHNA and YSLEER. Trimming took 0 bases from V and 0 from J, leaving 8 bases between them. The length of the CDR3 is 16 residues. CDR3 DNA: TGCGCCAGCAGCCAAGATTACCACTCGAACACCGGGGAGCTGTTTTTT. Its protein is CASSQDYHSNTGELFF.

This clone was detected once. The chain links TRBV28 to TRBJ2-7; D is perhaps TRBD1 or TRBD2 (6 bases each). This CDR3 is 14 amino acids long. The ends were cut back, 6 bases at V and 4 bases at J, with 16 bases in the middle. Germline CDR1 MDHEN, CDR2 SYDVKM. CDR3 region: CASSPQGRTYEQYF. The CDR3 DNA reads TGTGCCAGCAGCCCTCAGGGGAGGACTTACGAGCAGTACTTC.

The chain has TRBV5-4 and TRBJ1-1; D uncertain. The ends were cut back, 1 base at V and 11 bases at J, with 3 bases in the middle. Germline assignment: CDR1 SGHNT and CDR2 YYREEE (reference sequence). The CDR3 runs 9 residues. The CDR3 here is CASSLRAFF. In nucleotides, the CDR3 is TGTGCCAGCAGCTTGCGCGCTTTCTTT.

This sequence joins TRBV19 and TRBJ1-1; weak D call: TRBD1 (6 bases). The CDR3 consists of 13 residues. Germline loops: CDR1 LNHDA, CDR2 SQIVND (reference sequence). Between the trimmed V and J ends, which lost 5 bases and 10 bases, there was a span of 17 bases. The CDR3 nucleotides read TGTGCCAGTAGTTCTTCGACAGGCTTCGTAGCTTTCTTT. As protein: CASSSSTGFVAFF.

In DNA, the CDR3 is TGTGCCAGTAGTAGGGGACAGGGGGCAGATACGCAGTATTTT. Amino acid sequence: CASSRGQGADTQYF. The chain employs TRBV19 and TRBJ2-3, with 11 bases identical to TRBD1. This CDR3 is 14 amino acids long. The germline V gene has CDR1 LNHDA and CDR2 SQIVND (reference sequence). Trimming took 4 bases from V and 4 from J; bases not matched to a gene: 1.

The chain couples TRBV7-9 to TRBJ1-2; 7 bases agree with TRBD1. This CDR3 is 15 amino acids long. V lost 2 bases to trimming and J lost 7 bases; unmatched junction nucleotides: 10. Looked up from germline, CDR1 is SEHNR and CDR2 is FQNEAQ (reference sequence). The CDR3 here is CASSLPESQGGGYTF. CDR3 bases: TGTGCCAGCAGCTTACCCGAATCCCAGGGGGGTGGCTACACCTTC.

This chain connects TRBV10-2 to TRBJ2-4, with D perhaps matching TRBD2 (6 bases). The germline V and J ends were trimmed by 6 bases and 0 bases, with 9 bases remaining between them. There are 14 residues in the CDR3. Germline loops: CDR1 WSHSY, CDR2 SAAADI. The CDR3 spells CASSSGVAKNIQYF. CDR3 DNA sequence: TGCGCCAGCAGCTCGGGGGTAGCCAAAAACATTCAGTACTTC.

This clone was counted a few times. The V gene is TRBV7-9, the J gene TRBJ1-1; D not resolved. Germline V gives CDR1 SEHNR, CDR2 FQNEAQ (reference sequence). Trimming pared 1 base from V and 0 bases from J, leaving 9 bases between. The CDR3 consists of 15 residues. The CDR3 region has the DNA TGTGCCAGCAGCTTAGTAGCCGGGATGAACACTGAAGCTTTCTTT. It codes for CASSLVAGMNTEAFF.

The chain carries TRBV5-1 and TRBJ2-2; D gene uncertain. Germline lookup yields CDR1 SGHRS and CDR2 YFSETQ. Between the trimmed V and J ends, which lost 0 bases and 3 bases, there was a span of 6 bases. The CDR3 sequence is 14 residues long. The CDR3 DNA reads as TGCGCCAGCAGCTTGGTCCGGGACACCGGGGAGCTGTTTTTT. Protein product: CASSLVRDTGELFF.